These T cell receptor beta chains were read from a single sample in a study of blood T cell repertoires in COVID-19. Generated by immunoSEQ multiplex PCR, the TCRdb table keeps only in-frame clones and is missing some. The data hold fewer than 200,000 clones, with approximately 74% observed a single time. The sample taken for sequencing was peripheral blood. All receptors derive from a woman of 80 years or more with acute or convalescent COVID-19. Each CDR3 is given with its conserved first and last residue. D genes are given only for firm matches. For some rows the clone size is stated as once, few or many, or as a class when expanded; others skip it.

clone size: .
D gene: .
J gene: TRBJ1-5
CDR3 length: 12
V gene: TRBV29-1
CDR3 protein: CSVLQDNQPQHF
CDR3 DNA: TGCAGCGTTCTACAGGACAATCAGCCCCAGCATTTT

clone size: .
D gene: .
J gene: TRBJ2-5
CDR3 length: 12
V gene: TRBV12-3/TRBV12-4
CDR3 protein: CASSFGGETQYF
CDR3 DNA: TGTGCCAGCAGTTTCGGGGGAGAGACCCAGTACTTC

clone size: once
D gene: .
J gene: TRBJ1-5
CDR3 length: 13
V gene: TRBV4-1
CDR3 protein: CASSPKEDQPQHF
CDR3 DNA: TGCGCCAGCAGCCCCAAGGAGGATCAGCCCCAGCATTTT

clone size: .
D gene: .
J gene: TRBJ2-1
CDR3 length: 15
V gene: TRBV7-7
CDR3 protein: CASSLLGAGNTEQFF
CDR3 DNA: TGTGCCAGCAGCTTACTGGGGGCAGGGAACACTGAGCAGTTCTTC

clone size: few
D gene: TRBD2
J gene: TRBJ2-7
CDR3 length: 14
V gene: TRBV29-1
CDR3 protein: CSVGTSGTFDEQYF
CDR3 DNA: TGCAGCGTCGGGACTAGCGGTACTTTCGACGAGCAGTACTTC

clone size: .
D gene: .
J gene: TRBJ1-2
CDR3 length: 15
V gene: TRBV10-3
CDR3 protein: CAISEIQGGDYGYTF
CDR3 DNA: TGTGCCATCAGTGAGATACAAGGGGGAGACTATGGCTACACCTTC

clone size: .
D gene: .
J gene: TRBJ1-1
CDR3 length: 16
V gene: TRBV6-5
CDR3 protein: CASSYSLGGMNTEAFF
CDR3 DNA: TGTGCCAGCAGTTACTCACTTGGCGGAATGAACACTGAAGCTTTCTTT

clone size: .
D gene: TRBD1
J gene: TRBJ1-5
CDR3 length: 15
V gene: TRBV6-5
CDR3 protein: CASSLQGAGNQPQHF
CDR3 DNA: TGTGCCAGCAGTCTCCAGGGGGCTGGCAATCAGCCCCAGCATTTT

clone size: few
D gene: .
J gene: TRBJ2-7
CDR3 length: 14
V gene: TRBV10-2
CDR3 protein: CASSESGLNYEQYF
CDR3 DNA: TGCGCCAGCAGTGAGTCTGGGCTGAACTACGAGCAGTACTTC

clone size: .
D gene: .
J gene: TRBJ2-7
CDR3 length: 13
V gene: TRBV3-1/TRBV3-2
CDR3 protein: CASSQQGSYEQYF
CDR3 DNA: TGTGCCAGCAGCCAACAGGGGAGCTACGAGCAGTACTTC

clone size: .
D gene: .
J gene: TRBJ2-2
CDR3 length: 15
V gene: TRBV2
CDR3 protein: CASSDVRGADGELFF
CDR3 DNA: TGTGCCAGCAGCGACGTCAGGGGGGCGGACGGGGAGCTGTTTTTT

clone size: .
D gene: .
J gene: TRBJ1-5
CDR3 length: 13
V gene: TRBV12-3/TRBV12-4
CDR3 protein: CASTIDSDQPQHF
CDR3 DNA: TGTGCCAGCACCATCGACAGCGACCAGCCCCAGCATTTT

clone size: .
D gene: .
J gene: TRBJ2-1
CDR3 length: 16
V gene: TRBV5-4
CDR3 protein: CASSRGGQGTYNEQFF
CDR3 DNA: TGTGCCAGCAGCCGAGGGGGTCAGGGCACCTACAATGAGCAGTTCTTC

clone size: .
D gene: .
J gene: TRBJ2-7
CDR3 length: 13
V gene: TRBV5-1
CDR3 protein: CASSFEGSYEQYF
CDR3 DNA: TGCGCCAGCAGCTTTGAGGGCTCCTACGAGCAGTACTTC

clone size: .
D gene: .
J gene: TRBJ1-1
CDR3 length: 11
V gene: TRBV12-3/TRBV12-4
CDR3 protein: CASVSGMEAFF
CDR3 DNA: TGTGCCAGCGTATCAGGGATGGAAGCTTTCTTT

clone size: .
D gene: .
J gene: TRBJ2-5
CDR3 length: 15
V gene: TRBV19
CDR3 protein: CASSISPRQEETQYF
CDR3 DNA: TGTGCCAGTAGTATCTCCCCCAGACAGGAAGAGACCCAGTACTTC

clone size: .
D gene: TRBD1
J gene: TRBJ2-2
CDR3 length: 15
V gene: TRBV7-9
CDR3 protein: CASSPGQGLTGELFF
CDR3 DNA: TGTGCCAGCAGCCCCGGACAGGGACTCACCGGGGAGCTGTTTTTT

clone size: .
D gene: .
J gene: TRBJ1-5
CDR3 length: 13
V gene: TRBV30
CDR3 protein: CAWSGGGSQPQHF
CDR3 DNA: TGTGCCTGGAGTGGGGGGGGGTCTCAGCCCCAGCATTTT

clone size: .
D gene: .
J gene: TRBJ1-1
CDR3 length: 15
V gene: TRBV7-9
CDR3 protein: CASSFGPGGTTEAFF
CDR3 DNA: TGTGCCAGCAGCTTCGGCCCGGGGGGTACCACTGAAGCTTTCTTT

clone size: once
D gene: .
J gene: TRBJ2-3
CDR3 length: 14
V gene: TRBV7-3
CDR3 protein: CASSFGINTDTQYF
CDR3 DNA: TGTGCCAGCAGCTTCGGGATCAACACAGATACGCAGTATTTT

clone size: .
D gene: .
J gene: TRBJ2-1
CDR3 length: 13
V gene: TRBV19
CDR3 protein: CASSGPYYNEQFF
CDR3 DNA: TGTGCCAGTAGTGGGCCTTACTACAATGAGCAGTTCTTC

clone size: .
D gene: .
J gene: TRBJ1-1
CDR3 length: 13
V gene: TRBV7-3
CDR3 protein: CASSLNRNTEAFF
CDR3 DNA: TGTGCCAGCAGCTTAAACAGGAACACTGAAGCTTTCTTT

clone size: .
D gene: TRBD2
J gene: TRBJ2-3
CDR3 length: 17
V gene: TRBV9
CDR3 protein: CASSEDRGLAGVDTQYF
CDR3 DNA: TGTGCCAGCAGCGAAGATCGAGGACTAGCGGGAGTAGATACGCAGTATTTT

clone size: few
D gene: .
J gene: TRBJ2-1
CDR3 length: 17
V gene: TRBV27
CDR3 protein: CASSLSLVAGLHNEQFF
CDR3 DNA: TGTGCCAGCAGTTTGTCCTTGGTTGCGGGATTGCACAATGAGCAGTTCTTC

clone size: .
D gene: TRBD2
J gene: TRBJ2-1
CDR3 length: 15
V gene: TRBV5-4
CDR3 protein: CASSVGGLGVGEQFF
CDR3 DNA: TGTGCCAGCAGCGTGGGTGGACTAGGAGTCGGTGAGCAGTTCTTC

clone size: .
D gene: .
J gene: TRBJ1-2
CDR3 length: 13
V gene: TRBV27
CDR3 protein: CASSFSANYGYTF
CDR3 DNA: TGTGCCAGCAGCTTTAGTGCTAACTATGGCTACACCTTC

clone size: once
D gene: TRBD1
J gene: TRBJ1-5
CDR3 length: 15
V gene: TRBV19
CDR3 protein: CASSIGGQGYQPQHF
CDR3 DNA: TGTGCCAGTAGTATTGGCGGACAGGGCTATCAGCCCCAGCATTTT

clone size: .
D gene: .
J gene: TRBJ1-5
CDR3 length: 13
V gene: TRBV7-9
CDR3 protein: CASSLGGAQPQHF
CDR3 DNA: TGTGCCAGCAGCTTAGGTGGGGCTCAGCCCCAGCATTTT

clone size: .
D gene: .
J gene: TRBJ1-3
CDR3 length: 17
V gene: TRBV4-1
CDR3 protein: CASSQDPDSSFGNTIYF
CDR3 DNA: TGCGCCAGCAGCCAAGATCCGGACAGCAGCTTCGGAAACACCATATATTTT

clone size: .
D gene: TRBD2
J gene: TRBJ2-3
CDR3 length: 16
V gene: TRBV4-1
CDR3 protein: CASNTPESGETDTQYF
CDR3 DNA: TGCGCCAGCAATACCCCCGAAAGCGGGGAGACAGATACGCAGTATTTT

clone size: .
D gene: .
J gene: TRBJ1-4
CDR3 length: 13
V gene: TRBV10-3
CDR3 protein: CAISESGEGELFF
CDR3 DNA: TGTGCCATCAGTGAGTCGGGGGAGGGAGAACTGTTTTTT

clone size: few
D gene: .
J gene: TRBJ2-1
CDR3 length: 20
V gene: TRBV7-8
CDR3 protein: CASTRPRVAGGRTGNNEQFF
CDR3 DNA: TGTGCCAGCACCAGACCCCGGGTAGCTGGAGGGAGAACAGGCAACAATGAGCAGTTCTTC

clone size: .
D gene: TRBD1
J gene: TRBJ2-2
CDR3 length: 16
V gene: TRBV5-1
CDR3 protein: CASSSTGTGDTGELFF
CDR3 DNA: TGCGCCAGCAGCTCTACCGGGACAGGGGACACCGGGGAGCTGTTTTTT

clone size: few
D gene: .
J gene: TRBJ1-1
CDR3 length: 12
V gene: TRBV10-3
CDR3 protein: CATGGRNTEAFF
CDR3 DNA: TGTGCCACCGGGGGAAGGAACACTGAAGCTTTCTTT

clone size: .
D gene: .
J gene: TRBJ2-3
CDR3 length: 15
V gene: TRBV7-3
CDR3 protein: CASSSGRGDTDTQYF
CDR3 DNA: TGTGCCAGCAGTTCCGGACGGGGTGACACAGATACGCAGTATTTT

clone size: few
D gene: TRBD1
J gene: TRBJ1-5
CDR3 length: 15
V gene: TRBV5-1
CDR3 protein: CASSWDREGNQPQHF
CDR3 DNA: TGCGCCAGCAGCTGGGACAGAGAAGGCAATCAGCCCCAGCATTTT

clone size: .
D gene: .
J gene: TRBJ1-1
CDR3 length: 16
V gene: TRBV4-1
CDR3 protein: CASSPRFQGRGTEAFF
CDR3 DNA: TGCGCCAGCAGCCCCCGGTTCCAGGGGAGGGGCACTGAAGCTTTCTTT

clone size: .
D gene: .
J gene: TRBJ1-1
CDR3 length: 15
V gene: TRBV5-1
CDR3 protein: CASSLVPGNPTEAFF
CDR3 DNA: TGCGCCAGCAGCTTGGTCCCTGGCAACCCCACTGAAGCTTTCTTT

clone size: many
D gene: TRBD2
J gene: TRBJ2-3
CDR3 length: 21
V gene: TRBV4-3
CDR3 protein: CASSQEPGLAGMGGGGDTQYF
CDR3 DNA: TGCGCCAGCAGCCAGGAACCGGGACTAGCGGGAATGGGGGGAGGGGGAGATACGCAGTATTTT

clone size: .
D gene: TRBD2
J gene: TRBJ2-5
CDR3 length: 15
V gene: TRBV10-3
CDR3 protein: CAIRAGTSAQETQYF
CDR3 DNA: TGTGCCATCAGGGCCGGGACTAGCGCCCAAGAGACCCAGTACTTC

clone size: once
D gene: .
J gene: TRBJ2-3
CDR3 length: 17
V gene: TRBV5-1
CDR3 protein: CASSLGGWANSTDTQYF
CDR3 DNA: TGCGCCAGCAGCTTGGGCGGGTGGGCTAACTCCACAGATACGCAGTATTTT

clone size: .
D gene: .
J gene: TRBJ2-3
CDR3 length: 12
V gene: TRBV28
CDR3 protein: CASSSGIGTQYF
CDR3 DNA: TGTGCCAGCAGTTCGGGGATTGGTACGCAGTATTTT

clone size: once
D gene: TRBD2
J gene: TRBJ2-1
CDR3 length: 14
V gene: TRBV11-3
CDR3 protein: CASSPSSGYNEQFF
CDR3 DNA: TGTGCCAGCAGCCCTTCTAGCGGCTACAATGAGCAGTTCTTC

clone size: .
D gene: TRBD1
J gene: TRBJ2-2
CDR3 length: 17
V gene: TRBV24-1
CDR3 protein: CATSDSPGQVVTGELFF
CDR3 DNA: TGTGCCACCAGTGATTCCCCGGGACAGGTAGTCACCGGGGAGCTGTTTTTT

clone size: .
D gene: TRBD1
J gene: TRBJ1-4
CDR3 length: 14
V gene: TRBV11-2
CDR3 protein: CASSLGQGNEKLFF
CDR3 DNA: TGTGCCAGCAGTTTGGGACAGGGGAATGAAAAACTGTTTTTT

clone size: few
D gene: TRBD1
J gene: TRBJ2-1
CDR3 length: 14
V gene: TRBV19
CDR3 protein: CASSPGQGYNEQFF
CDR3 DNA: TGTGCCAGTAGTCCAGGACAGGGGTACAATGAGCAGTTCTTC

clone size: .
D gene: .
J gene: TRBJ2-6
CDR3 length: 16
V gene: TRBV7-9
CDR3 protein: CASSPRRGAGANVLTF
CDR3 DNA: TGTGCCAGCAGCCCCCGTCGGGGTGCCGGGGCCAACGTCCTGACTTTC

clone size: .
D gene: .
J gene: TRBJ1-1
CDR3 length: 14
V gene: TRBV9
CDR3 protein: CASSFGTPGTEAFF
CDR3 DNA: TGTGCCAGCAGCTTCGGGACACCAGGGACTGAAGCTTTCTTT

clone size: .
D gene: .
J gene: TRBJ2-4
CDR3 length: 14
V gene: TRBV7-2
CDR3 protein: CASSFEQWSNIQYF
CDR3 DNA: TGTGCCAGCAGCTTCGAACAGTGGTCGAACATTCAGTACTTC

clone size: .
D gene: TRBD1
J gene: TRBJ2-7
CDR3 length: 15
V gene: TRBV5-6
CDR3 protein: CASSLAGTASFEQYF
CDR3 DNA: TGTGCCAGCAGCTTAGCCGGGACAGCGAGTTTCGAGCAGTACTTC

clone size: .
D gene: .
J gene: TRBJ1-5
CDR3 length: 14
V gene: TRBV27
CDR3 protein: CASSIGGSAWPQHF
CDR3 DNA: TGTGCCAGCAGTATAGGGGGATCCGCATGGCCCCAGCATTTT

clone size: .
D gene: TRBD1
J gene: TRBJ2-1
CDR3 length: 17
V gene: TRBV9
CDR3 protein: CASSVKIRDRDYNEQFF
CDR3 DNA: TGTGCCAGCAGCGTTAAGATTAGGGACAGAGACTACAATGAGCAGTTCTTC

clone size: .
D gene: .
J gene: TRBJ2-7
CDR3 length: 13
V gene: TRBV12-3/TRBV12-4
CDR3 protein: CASSIGQRVEQYF
CDR3 DNA: TGTGCCAGCAGTATAGGACAACGAGTCGAGCAGTACTTC

clone size: .
D gene: TRBD1
J gene: TRBJ2-1
CDR3 length: 12
V gene: TRBV28
CDR3 protein: CASSTGGEEQFF
CDR3 DNA: TGTGCCAGCTCAACAGGGGGCGAAGAGCAGTTCTTC

clone size: .
D gene: TRBD1
J gene: TRBJ1-4
CDR3 length: 15
V gene: TRBV7-2
CDR3 protein: CASSLRQGNNEKLFF
CDR3 DNA: TGTGCCAGCAGCCTACGACAGGGGAATAATGAAAAACTGTTTTTT

clone size: .
D gene: TRBD2
J gene: TRBJ2-7
CDR3 length: 13
V gene: TRBV5-1
CDR3 protein: CASRTSGAYEQYF
CDR3 DNA: TGCGCCAGCAGGACTAGCGGAGCCTACGAGCAGTACTTC